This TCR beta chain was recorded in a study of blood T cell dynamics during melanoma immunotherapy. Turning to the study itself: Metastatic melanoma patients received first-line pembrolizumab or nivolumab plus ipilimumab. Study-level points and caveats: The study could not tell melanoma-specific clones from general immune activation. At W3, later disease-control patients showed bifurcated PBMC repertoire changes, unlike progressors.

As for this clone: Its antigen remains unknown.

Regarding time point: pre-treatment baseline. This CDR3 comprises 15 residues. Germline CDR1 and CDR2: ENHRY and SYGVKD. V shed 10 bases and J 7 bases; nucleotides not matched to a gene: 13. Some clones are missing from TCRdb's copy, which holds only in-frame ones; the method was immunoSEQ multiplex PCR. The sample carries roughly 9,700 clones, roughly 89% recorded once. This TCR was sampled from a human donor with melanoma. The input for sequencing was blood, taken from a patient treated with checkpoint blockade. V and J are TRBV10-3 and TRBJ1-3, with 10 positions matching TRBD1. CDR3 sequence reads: CASRPPGQGINTIYF. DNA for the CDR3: TGTGCCAGCAGACCCCCGGGACAGGGGATTAACACCATATATTTT.